A single sample gave rise to the 30 T cell receptor beta chains below, sequenced in a study of T cells in Graves' hyperthyroidism and ophthalmopathy. Researchers amplified the TCR beta CDR3 regions from RNA transcripts. HTBI primers were the set used in a first-round RT-PCR of the TCR CDR3. Each CDR3 protein gets one entry after TCRdb re-called the multiplex PCR reads with MiXCR. Among 450,000 to 600,000 distinct CDR3 sequences, 15% to 20% were seen once, and the ten largest hold roughly 47%. Sequencing was performed on blood. The source is a man aged 35-49 years with Graves' ophthalmopathy.

The chain uses TRBV29-1 and TRBJ1-2, with TRBD1 matching over 11 bases. Germline lookup yields CDR1 SQVTM and CDR2 ANQGSEA. Unmatched junction bases numbered 7, after V lost 0 bases and J lost 7 bases. The CDR3 totals 15 residues. The CDR3 sequence is CSVEDLRTGGSGYTF. The CDR3 nucleotides read TGCAGCGTTGAAGATCTTCGGACAGGGGGCTCTGGCTACACCTTC. The variable domain in full, completed from reference TRBV29-1 and TRBJ1-2, reads SAVISQKPSRDICQRGTSLTIQCQVDSQVTMMFWYRQQPGQSLTLIATANQGSEATYESGFVIDKFPISRPNLTFSTLTVSNMSPEDSSIYLCSVEDLRTGGSGYTFGSGTRLTVV.

This clonotype occurred many times. The chain is built from TRBV11-2 and TRBJ1-1; perhaps TRBD1 as D (6 bases). The CDR3 spans 12 residues. The germline gives CDR1 SGHAT, CDR2 FQNNGV. Deletions cut 5 bases from V and 13 bases from J, with 17 bases between. The CDR3 bases are TGTGCCAGCAGCCTACTCGGGGGGGCAAGTTTCTTT. Translation gives CASSLLGGASFF.

This rearrangement joins TRBV27 to TRBJ2-1, with D maybe TRBD1 (6 bases). The V gene lost 0 bases and the J gene lost 7 bases, with 10 bases spanning the gap. CDR1 MNHEY and CDR2 SMNVEV come from the germline V gene (reference sequence). The CDR3 has 14 residues. The CDR3 region is CASSLSPGVNEQFF. In DNA form, the CDR3 reads TGTGCCAGCAGTTTATCTCCAGGGGTGAATGAGCAGTTCTTC.

The J gene is TRBJ2-3, the V gene TRBV7-8; D possibly corresponds to TRBD1 (6 bases). Per germline, CDR1 SGHVS and CDR2 FQNEAQ. Trimming removed 5 bases at V and 2 bases at J, with 11 bases between. The CDR3 loop spans 14 amino acids. The CDR3 region is CASSRGQNTDTQYF. The CDR3 nucleotides read TGTGCCAGCAGCCGTGGACAGAACACAGATACGCAGTATTTT.

This chain joins TRBV12-3 or TRBV12-4 and TRBJ2-3; 8 bases match TRBD2. The CDR3 has 16 residues. V shed 5 bases and J 4 bases; nucleotides not matched to a gene: 11. CDR3 region: CASSPASGGVADTQYF. CDR3 DNA sequence: TGTGCCAGCAGTCCGGCCTCGGGGGGGGTAGCAGATACGCAGTATTTT.

The rearrangement uses TRBV19 and TRBJ1-1; a possible D gene is TRBD1 (6 bases). CDR3 length: 15 residues. Germline V CDR1 and CDR2: LNHDA, SQIVND (reference sequence). With 2 bases removed from V and 1 base from J, the gap between germline ends came to 11 bases. The CDR3 region is CASSIQGQTNTEAFF. In DNA form, the CDR3 reads TGTGCCAGTAGTATACAGGGGCAAACGAACACTGAAGCTTTCTTT.

This clonotype was counted between two and nine times. This chain uses TRBV29-1 with TRBJ2-2; D gene uncertain. V lost 6 bases, J lost 2 bases, and 13 bases lay in between. The CDR3 totals 14 residues. Germline V lookup: CDR1 SQVTM, CDR2 ANQGSEA. CDR3 DNA sequence: TGCAGCGTCCCTGACTTTGTTAACACCGGGGAGCTGTTTTTT. Protein product: CSVPDFVNTGELFF.

This clonotype was seen a few times. The rearrangement joins TRBV20-1 to TRBJ2-3; 10 nucleotides line up with TRBD2. The germline CDR1 and CDR2 sequences are DFQATT and SNEGSKA (reference sequence). V dropped 3 bases and J dropped 3; count of bases not matched to a gene: 12. The CDR3 has 17 residues. The CDR3 protein is CSARGSSGGSGTDTQYF. Here the CDR3 DNA reads TGCAGTGCTAGGGGGTCTAGCGGGGGATCGGGGACAGATACGCAGTATTTT.

The sample holds many counts of this clonotype. The chain recombines TRBV2 with TRBJ2-2; D not resolved. V dropped 7 bases and J dropped 1 base, with 7 bases sitting between them. The germline V gene encodes CDR1 SNHLY and CDR2 FYNNEI. The CDR3 is 13 amino acids. CDR3 bases: TGTGCCAGCACCGTTCGGAACACCGGGGAGCTGTTTTTT. The encoded protein is CASTVRNTGELFF.

This clonotype was seen a handful of times. At one end, the junction sequence differs from germline, possibly due to a read error. DNA for the CDR3: TGTGCCGGCAGTGAAACGGGGACCGGGGAGCTGTTTTTT. This encodes CAGSETGTGELFF. The rearrangement links TRBV2 to TRBJ2-2; D is perhaps TRBD2 (5 bases). This CDR3 has 13 residues. Germline CDR1 reads SNHLY; CDR2 reads FYNNEI.

There are many counts of this clonotype. V gene TRBV3-1 combines with J gene TRBJ1-5; D unresolved. Germline V gene data show CDR1 as LGHDT and CDR2 as YNNKEL (reference sequence). V lost 3 bases, J lost 7 bases, and 7 bases lay in between. There are 12 residues in the CDR3. The CDR3 coding sequence is TGTGCCAGCAGCCAGGGGATACAGCCCCAGCATTTT. This encodes CASSQGIQPQHF.

This clonotype was seen a few times. This rearrangement joins TRBV27 to TRBJ2-3; D unclear. CDR1 and CDR2 from the germline V gene are MNHEY and SMNVEV (reference sequence). This CDR3 has 14 residues. V dropped 7 bases and J dropped 2 bases, with 13 bases sitting between them. CDR3 protein: CASTRHPITDTQYF. The DNA of the CDR3 is TGTGCCAGCACGAGGCACCCGATCACAGATACGCAGTATTTT.

Points on this clonotype: Sequence at one end of the junction differs from germline and may be a read error. The rearrangement joins TRBV24-1 to TRBJ2-1, with 14 bases matching TRBD2. This CDR3 is 17 amino acids long. Looked up from germline, CDR1 is KGHDR and CDR2 is SFDVKD. In DNA form, the CDR3 reads TGTGCCATCAGTGAACGACTAGCGGGAGGGCCTAACAATGAGCAGTTCTTC. It specifies CAISERLAGGPNNEQFF.

This clonotype was recorded only once. One end of the junction varies from germline; a read error may be responsible. V gene TRBV28 combines with J gene TRBJ2-1; D perhaps matches TRBD2 (6 bases). The CDR3 is made up of 14 amino acids. CDR1 and CDR2 from the germline V gene are MDHEN and SYDVKM. For the CDR3, the DNA is TGTGCCAGCACCCCTGGGGGGTGGAACAATGGGCAGTTCTTC. Translation: CASTPGGWNNGQFF.

This clonotype was observed many times. J is TRBJ2-3 and V is TRBV20-1; 10 bases align to TRBD2. The germline V gene has CDR1 DFQATT and CDR2 SNEGSKA (reference sequence). The CDR3 consists of 16 residues. V lost 6 bases, J lost 5 bases, and 14 bases stayed unmatched. In DNA form, the CDR3 reads TGCAGTGCACTTCAGCGGGGGGGTATGTTGAGAGATACGCAGTATTTT. It translates to CSALQRGGMLRDTQYF.

This clonotype was counted between two and nine times. The chain combines TRBV12-3 or TRBV12-4 with TRBJ1-4; no reliable D call. V shed 7 bases and J shed 0 bases, with 12 bases lying between them. The CDR3 is 15 amino acids. CDR3 loop: CASTLGPSTNEKLFF. The CDR3 DNA follows: TGTGCCAGCACCCTGGGCCCTTCAACTAATGAAAAACTGTTTTTT.

This clonotype was found many times. The CDR3 DNA sequence: TGTGCCAGCAGTGAAGCCTCGGGACAGGAAAGGAAGCAGTACTTC. It yields the protein CASSEASGQERKQYF. V usage is TRBV6-1 and J usage is TRBJ2-7; TRBD1 agrees at 8 bases. The CDR3 consists of 15 residues. V was pared by 0 bases and J by 8 bases, with 9 bases of the junction left unmatched. CDR1 is MNHNS, CDR2 SASEGT, per germline.

V is TRBV7-6 and J is TRBJ2-5; perhaps D is TRBD1 or TRBD2 (6 bases each). The germline gives CDR1 SGHVS, CDR2 FNYEAQ. The CDR3 extends over 15 amino acids. The ends were cut back, 1 base at V and 5 bases at J, with 14 bases in the middle. The CDR3 bases are TGTGCCAGCAGCTTAGTAGGGGGGCGAGGGGAGACCCAGTACTTC. Its translation is CASSLVGGRGETQYF.

In this sample, this clonotype turned up a few times. The chain is built from TRBV9 and TRBJ2-7; D is ambiguous. This CDR3 region has 13 residues. V lost 2 bases and J 3 bases, leaving 9 bases between the germline ends. Germline lookup yields CDR1 SGDLS and CDR2 YYNGEE. CDR3 region: CASSVSPIYEQYF. As DNA, the CDR3 is TGTGCCAGCAGCGTTTCCCCTATCTACGAGCAGTACTTC.

This clonotype occurred a few times. The J gene is TRBJ2-3, the V gene TRBV6-1; 12 bases agree with TRBD2. The V gene end was trimmed by 5 bases and the J gene end by 2 bases; junction bases not matched to a gene: 8. Per germline, CDR1 MNHNS and CDR2 SASEGT. The CDR3 length is 17 residues. In DNA form, the CDR3 reads TGTGCCAGCAGTTACTCCAGACTAGCGGGAGTCACAGATACGCAGTATTTT. This sequence encodes CASSYSRLAGVTDTQYF.

This clonotype was seen only a few times. CDR3 DNA: TGTGCCAGCAGCCAGGGGGCTAGCGGGAGCTCTGAGCAGTACTTC. It yields the protein CASSQGASGSSEQYF. The rearrangement joins TRBV11-2 to TRBJ2-7, with TRBD2 matching 10 bases. V shed 5 bases, J shed 7 bases, and the junction held 11 bases outside the gene matches. From germline, CDR1 is SGHAT and CDR2 FQNNGV. This CDR3 has 15 residues.

This clonotype was counted many times. The CDR3 region is CASSLEGLGRDTQYF. The CDR3 coding sequence is TGTGCCAGCAGCTTAGAGGGACTAGGTCGAGATACGCAGTATTTT. The chain has TRBV7-2 and TRBJ2-3, with 8 nucleotides matching TRBD2. The germline gives CDR1 SGHTA, CDR2 FQGNSA. The J segment lost 5 bases and the V segment lost 1 base, leaving 5 bases of the junction unmatched. The CDR3 sequence is 15 residues long.

This clonotype was observed a few times. The chain uses TRBV6-2 or TRBV6-3 and TRBJ1-2, with D perhaps matching TRBD1 (5 bases). V was trimmed by 9 bases and J by 8 bases, leaving 19 bases between them. The CDR3 consists of 13 residues. Germline V gene lookup returns CDR1 MNHEY and CDR2 SVGEGT. CDR3 sequence (DNA): TGTGCCAGTGACGGGGGACCTCTATTCGGCTACACCTTC. This sequence encodes CASDGGPLFGYTF.

This clonotype was counted a few times. This chain connects TRBV12-3 or TRBV12-4 to TRBJ1-2, with D tentatively TRBD1 (5 bases). This CDR3 is 14 amino acids long. With 7 bases removed from V and 6 bases from J, the gap between germline ends came to 18 bases. CDR3 in DNA: TGTGCCAGCAATCCCGCCGCAGGGATTAATGGCTACACCTTC. Protein sequence: CASNPAAGINGYTF.

The table lists this clonotype with many counts. The chain joins TRBV30 to TRBJ2-1; possibly TRBD2 for D (6 bases). Per the germline V gene, CDR1 is GTSNPN and CDR2 is SVGIG (reference sequence). V lost 3 bases and J 0 bases, leaving 15 bases between the germline ends. The CDR3 extends over 16 amino acids. The CDR3 reads CAWRGLGGGSYNEQFF. CDR3 DNA: TGTGCCTGGAGAGGTCTCGGGGGAGGCTCCTACAATGAGCAGTTCTTC.

This chain uses TRBV5-1 with TRBJ2-3; 8 nucleotides match TRBD1. J was trimmed by 4 bases and V by 0 bases; bases with no gene match: 4. Per the germline V gene, CDR1 is SGHRS and CDR2 is YFSETQ. The CDR3 has 15 residues. The CDR3 DNA reads as TGCGCCAGCAGCTTGGGATTACAGGGGGCAGATACGCAGTATTTT. Its translation is CASSLGLQGADTQYF.

This clonotype was seen many times. The V and J genes are TRBV2 and TRBJ2-2, with D possibly matching TRBD1 (5 bases). CDR3 size: 14 residues. V was pared by 5 bases and J by 7 bases, with 14 bases between. From germline, CDR1 is SNHLY and CDR2 FYNNEI. The CDR3 protein is CASSTGLGYGELFF. The CDR3, as DNA: TGTGCCAGCAGTACAGGTTTAGGGTACGGGGAGCTGTTTTTT.

V gene TRBV20-1 combines with J gene TRBJ2-1, with D possibly TRBD1 on 7 matching bases. Deletions cut 5 bases from V and 9 bases from J, with 14 bases between. The CDR3 consists of 12 residues. Germline CDR1 DFQATT, CDR2 SNEGSKA (reference sequence). DNA of the CDR3: TGCAGTGCTCCCCAGGGGGGCGGTGAGCAGTTCTTC. It specifies CSAPQGGGEQFF.

In the case of this clonotype: Since a much larger clone is just one base distant, this may be a read error. Given the absence of the conserved phenylalanine or tryptophan at the CDR3 end, a read error is likely. This chain uses TRBV12-3 or TRBV12-4 with TRBJ2-7; maybe TRBD1 (6 bases). The CDR3 is 13 amino acids. V was trimmed by 4 bases and J by 7 bases, leaving 14 bases between them. As DNA, the CDR3 is TGTGCCAGCAGTTCCAGGGGTCCGGGGGAGCAGTACCTC. It is translated as CASSSRGPGEQYL.

This clonotype was seen repeatedly, ten times or more. The V gene is TRBV28, the J gene TRBJ2-1; 7 bases map to TRBD2. From germline, CDR1 is MDHEN and CDR2 SYDVKM. Trimming cost V 4 bases and J 0 bases; bases outside gene matches: 12. The CDR3 totals 18 residues. The CDR3 is CASSSNTFGGSSYNEQFF. The CDR3 bases are TGTGCCAGCAGTTCAAATACATTTGGCGGGAGCTCCTACAATGAGCAGTTCTTC.